These 28 T cell receptor beta chains share one sample of origin, sequenced in a study of siplizumab effects on memory and regulatory T cells. The repertoire was sequenced with immunoSEQ multiplex PCR; TCRdb's copy has only in-frame clones and lacks some. The sample has about 66,000 clones, around 96% seen once; the top ten hold about 0.095%. The sample consisted of naive CD8+ T cells sorted from blood. Every receptor here comes from a human donor in good health.

This chain uses TRBV28 with TRBJ1-2, with 9 bases fitting TRBD1. The CDR3 has 14 amino acids. V lost 4 bases to trimming and J lost 4 bases; unmatched junction nucleotides: 4. Per the germline V gene, CDR1 is MDHEN and CDR2 is SYDVKM. CDR3 in amino acids: CASSSGQGFYGYTF. In nucleotides, the CDR3 is TGTGCCAGCAGTTCGGGACAGGGTTTCTATGGCTACACCTTC.

This clone was observed once. The chain couples TRBV27 to TRBJ2-7; D is uncertain. The CDR3 extends over 14 amino acids. Germline CDR1 MNHEY, CDR2 SMNVEV (reference sequence). With 5 bases removed from V and 2 bases from J, the gap between germline ends came to 13 bases. The CDR3 DNA reads as TGTGCCAGCAGTCCAGCAAGAACCACCTACGAGCAGTACTTC. Its translation: CASSPARTTYEQYF.

This chain uses TRBV9 with TRBJ2-3; 7 bases match TRBD2. CDR3 size: 15 residues. V lost 0 bases to trimming and J lost 2 bases; unmatched junction nucleotides: 3. CDR1 is SGDLS, CDR2 YYNGEE, per germline. This chain's CDR3 is CASSVDGGDTDTQYF. CDR3 sequence (DNA): TGTGCCAGCAGCGTAGATGGGGGGGACACAGATACGCAGTATTTT.

The rearrangement uses TRBV5-6 and TRBJ2-7; D is perhaps TRBD2 (6 bases). The germline CDR1 and CDR2 sequences are SGHDT and YYEEEE. There are 15 residues in the CDR3. The V gene lost 2 bases and the J gene lost 0 bases, with 12 bases spanning the gap. The CDR3: CASSFLGGASYEQYF. In DNA form, the CDR3 reads TGTGCCAGCAGCTTCCTCGGGGGTGCCTCCTACGAGCAGTACTTC.

This chain uses TRBV5-1 with TRBJ2-3, with 12 bases identical to TRBD2. The CDR3 runs to 15 residues. V trimming: 7 bases; J trimming: 0 bases; junction bases outside the gene matches: 3. Germline V CDR1 and CDR2: SGHRS, YFSETQ. This CDR3 is CASVLAGGSTDTQYF. The CDR3 bases are TGCGCCAGCGTTCTAGCGGGGGGGAGCACAGATACGCAGTATTTT.

The chain is built from TRBV29-1 and TRBJ2-7; D remains ambiguous. Trimming pared 1 base from V and 4 bases from J, leaving 8 bases between. Per the germline V gene, CDR1 is SQVTM and CDR2 is ANQGSEA. The CDR3 is 12 amino acids. The CDR3 sequence is CSVEGQSYEQYF. The CDR3 DNA follows: TGCAGCGTTGAAGGCCAGTCTTACGAGCAGTACTTC.

The V and J genes are TRBV5-1 and TRBJ2-1; D is possibly TRBD1 (7 bases). This CDR3 is built from 15 residues. Germline CDR1 reads SGHRS; CDR2 reads YFSETQ. Trimming pared 2 bases from V and 6 bases from J, leaving 15 bases between. The CDR3 coding sequence is TGCGCCAGCAGCTTAGGGACCCAGGGGGGCAATGAGCAGTTCTTC. Its protein is CASSLGTQGGNEQFF.

This rearrangement joins TRBV6-4 to TRBJ1-1; the D is unclear. CDR3 length: 14 residues. V was cut by 3 bases and J by 1 base, with 9 bases left in between. Germline assignment: CDR1 MRHNA and CDR2 SNTAGT. CDR3 DNA: TGTGCCAGCAGTGAGCTCCGGGAGAACACTGAAGCTTTCTTT. The encoded protein is CASSELRENTEAFF.

The CDR3 DNA reads as TGTGCCAGCAGTTACAGGGAAGTCTCTGAAGCTTTCTTT. Translation gives CASSYREVSEAFF. The chain couples TRBV6-5 to TRBJ1-1; D ambiguous. Germline assignment: CDR1 MNHEY and CDR2 SVGAGI. The CDR3 length is 13 residues. Trimming shortened V by 2 bases and J by 6 bases, and 10 bases separated the two germline ends.

The chain has TRBV2 and TRBJ2-5; unclear D gene. V lost 2 bases and J lost 4, with 8 bases in between. There are 13 residues in the CDR3. Germline CDR1 and CDR2: SNHLY and FYNNEI. The CDR3 nucleotides are TGTGCCAGCAGTGAAAACAGCCCAGAGACCCAGTACTTC. The encoded protein is CASSENSPETQYF.

The V and J genes are TRBV7-6 and TRBJ2-7, with TRBD1 as a possible D gene (6 bases). Germline-derived CDR1 and CDR2 are SGHVS and FNYEAQ. The germline V and J ends were trimmed by 5 bases and 2 bases, with 13 bases remaining between them. This CDR3 comprises 14 residues. CDR3 protein: CASSPLGQTYEQYF. CDR3 nucleotides: TGTGCCAGCAGCCCCCTGGGACAAACCTACGAGCAGTACTTC.

As regards this clone: The junction and the germline gene differ at one end; a read error may be behind it. The chain recombines TRBV9 with TRBJ2-7; D is unresolved. Per the germline V gene, CDR1 is SGDLS and CDR2 is YYNGEE. The CDR3 has 13 residues. The CDR3 protein is CAGSVDQNYEQYF. The DNA of the CDR3 is TGTGCCGGCAGCGTAGACCAGAACTACGAGCAGTACTTC.

The chain has TRBV5-4 and TRBJ2-5; D remains ambiguous. Per germline, CDR1 SGHNT and CDR2 YYREEE (reference sequence). This CDR3 spans 11 amino acids. The ends were cut back, 2 bases at V and 4 bases at J, with 3 bases in the middle. The CDR3: CASSFGETQYF. As DNA, the CDR3 is TGTGCCAGCAGCTTTGGAGAGACCCAGTACTTC.

This clone appeared once. This chain links TRBV10-2 with TRBJ2-5; 10 bases match TRBD2. The CDR3 contains 14 residues. Looked up from germline, CDR1 is WSHSY and CDR2 is SAAADI. After removal of 8 bases from V and 2 bases from J, the junction contained 5 bases not matched to a gene. In nucleotides, the CDR3 is TGCGCCAGCCGCCCAGCGGGGGGGCAAGAGACCCAGTACTTC. Residues: CASRPAGGQETQYF.

V and J are TRBV10-2 and TRBJ2-3; TRBD2 matches 10 bases. J lost 4 bases, V lost 7 bases, and 2 bases had no gene match. There are 13 residues in the CDR3. CDR1 is WSHSY and CDR2 is SAAADI in the germline V gene. The CDR3 sequence is CASTSGGSDTQYF. The CDR3, as DNA: TGCGCCAGCACTAGCGGGGGTTCAGATACGCAGTATTTT.

The chain combines TRBV28 with TRBJ2-5; possibly TRBD1 or TRBD2 for D (5 bases each). Deletions cut 2 bases from V and 4 bases from J, with 8 bases between. Germline CDR1 MDHEN, CDR2 SYDVKM. The CDR3 is made up of 13 amino acids. CDR3 sequence (DNA): TGTGCCAGCAGTTTACCAGGGAGAGAGACCCAGTACTTC. Protein sequence: CASSLPGRETQYF. Looking up the rest from reference TRBV28 and TRBJ2-5 gives the full variable domain: DVKVTQSSRYLVKRTGEKVFLECVQDMDHENMFWYRQDPGLGLRLIYFSYDVKMKEKGDIPEGYSVSREKKERFSLILESASTNQTSMYLCASSLPGRETQYFGPGTRLLVL.

J is TRBJ2-5 and V is TRBV30; 9 positions agree with TRBD1. CDR3 size: 14 residues. Trimming took 4 bases from V and 4 from J; bases not matched to a gene: 7. Germline V gene sequence: CDR1 GTSNPN, CDR2 SVGIG (reference sequence). The CDR3 protein is CAWNSGTGRETQYF. CDR3 nucleotides: TGTGCCTGGAATTCCGGGACAGGGAGAGAGACCCAGTACTTC. Full variable domain (remainder filled in from reference TRBV30 and TRBJ2-5): SQTIHQWPATLVQPVGSPLSLECTVEGTSNPNLYWYRQAAGRGLQLLFYSVGIGQISSEVPQNLSASRPQDRQFILSSKKLLLSDSGFYLCAWNSGTGRETQYFGPGTRLLVL.

This chain connects TRBV27 to TRBJ2-1; the match to TRBD2 covers 12 bases. The V gene's germline CDR1 is MNHEY and CDR2 SMNVEV (reference sequence). V was clipped by 11 bases and J by 4 bases; unmatched bases: 3. The CDR3 contains 13 residues. The DNA of the CDR3 is TGTGCCTCAGGACTAGCGGGGTACAATGAGCAGTTCTTC. It is translated as CASGLAGYNEQFF.

The chain couples TRBV10-3 to TRBJ2-7; tentatively, D is TRBD2 (6 bases). In germline, CDR1 is ENHRY, CDR2 SYGVKD. Deletions cut 7 bases from V and 4 bases from J, with 14 bases between. The CDR3 is 13 amino acids. CDR3 DNA: TGTGCCATCACTGACGGGACTCGTTACGAGCAGTACTTC. Translating it yields CAITDGTRYEQYF.

This chain connects TRBV2 to TRBJ1-4, with D uncertain. Germline assignment: CDR1 SNHLY and CDR2 FYNNEI. The CDR3 has 17 amino acids. V was pared by 0 bases and J by 4 bases, with 15 bases between. CDR3 protein: CASSEASLGNGNEKLFF. In DNA form, the CDR3 reads TGTGCCAGCAGTGAAGCGAGTTTGGGGAACGGTAATGAAAAACTGTTTTTT.

The V call is TRBV5-1, the J call TRBJ2-2, with D possibly being TRBD1 or TRBD2 (5 bases each). The V gene lost 0 bases and the J gene lost 0 bases, with 9 bases spanning the gap. Germline CDR1 and CDR2: SGHRS and YFSETQ. The CDR3 is made up of 16 amino acids. This CDR3 reads CASSLARDANTGELFF. As DNA, the CDR3 is TGCGCCAGCAGCTTGGCCAGGGACGCGAACACCGGGGAGCTGTTTTTT.

The gene calls are TRBV6-5 and TRBJ1-1, with D uncertain. Germline V gene data show CDR1 as MNHEY and CDR2 as SVGAGI. This CDR3 is built from 11 residues. V gave up 5 bases and J gave up 1 base, with 2 bases separating them. In nucleotides, the CDR3 is TGTGCCAGCAGTCCGAACACTGAAGCTTTCTTT. Translated, it gives CASSPNTEAFF.

The chain carries TRBV7-6 and TRBJ2-7, with D unclear. From germline, CDR1 is SGHVS and CDR2 FNYEAQ. Trimming stripped 1 base from V and 5 bases from J, with 6 bases between. This CDR3 region has 12 residues. The CDR3 is CASSLGRDEQYF. In DNA, the CDR3 is TGTGCCAGCAGCTTAGGTCGAGACGAGCAGTACTTC.

V gene TRBV6-5 combines with J gene TRBJ2-7; D not certain. Germline V gene sequence: CDR1 MNHEY, CDR2 SVGAGI. The V end lost 4 bases, the J end lost 2 bases, and 12 bases lay between the germline ends. CDR3 length: 14 residues. The CDR3 spells CASSSLGRPYEQYF. For the CDR3, the DNA is TGTGCCAGCAGTTCCCTCGGACGACCCTACGAGCAGTACTTC.

The chain combines TRBV5-1 with TRBJ2-7; D possibly corresponds to TRBD1 (5 bases). The V gene lost 1 base and the J gene lost 7 bases, with 12 bases spanning the gap. CDR1 SGHRS and CDR2 YFSETQ come from the germline V gene. The CDR3 has 13 amino acids. Written as DNA, the CDR3 is TGCGCCAGCAGCTTGCTGTCAGGGAATGAGCAGTACTTC. Protein sequence: CASSLLSGNEQYF.

The chain combines TRBV5-6 with TRBJ2-3; 8 bases are shared with TRBD1. Germline CDR1 and CDR2: SGHDT and YYEEEE. CDR3 length: 14 amino acids. After removal of 4 bases from V and 5 bases from J, the junction contained 6 bases not matched to a gene. Written as DNA, the CDR3 is TGTGCCAGCAGCCCGGGACAGGCTGTAGATACGCAGTATTTT. Translating gives CASSPGQAVDTQYF.

The chain combines TRBV19 with TRBJ1-1; D is ambiguous. Trimming stripped 1 base from V and 5 bases from J, with 8 bases between. The CDR3 has 13 residues. Germline loops: CDR1 LNHDA, CDR2 SQIVND (reference sequence). The CDR3 nucleotides read TGTGCCAGTAGTATAGTAGGCCAGACTGAAGCTTTCTTT. It translates to CASSIVGQTEAFF.

V gene TRBV4-1 combines with J gene TRBJ2-7; TRBD1 matches at 8 bases. The CDR3 spans 15 residues. V was clipped by 0 bases and J by 0 bases; unmatched bases: 1. Per germline, CDR1 MGHRA and CDR2 YSYEKL. CDR3 in DNA: TGCGCCAGCAGCCAAGAGGGGACAGGCTCCTACGAGCAGTACTTC. Translated, it gives CASSQEGTGSYEQYF.